The 7 T cell receptor beta chains in this list originate from one sample, sequenced in a study of glioma-infiltrating T cells. The iRepertoire nested amplicon-rescue multiplex PCR amplified TCR alpha and beta CDR3s from RNA. Via MiXCR, TCRdb re-called the multiplex PCR reads, giving one row per CDR3 protein. The sample has 20,000 to 25,000 distinct CDR3 sequences, 20% to 25% seen once. The specimen sequenced was glioma tissue, nonneoplastic brain tissue, or PBMCs (not recorded which). Every receptor here comes from a human donor with low-grade glioma or glioblastoma, undergoing nonglioma brain surgery, or in good health (not recorded which).

This clonotype is categorized as large. The V gene is TRBV27, the J gene TRBJ1-5; tentatively, D is TRBD1 (5 bases). The CDR3 consists of 13 residues. The V end was cut by 3 bases, the J end by 4 bases, with 7 bases between. The germline V gene has CDR1 MNHEY and CDR2 SMNVEV (reference sequence). The CDR3, as DNA: TGTGCCAGCAGTTTCGACAGTAATCAGCCCCAGCATTTT. Translating gives CASSFDSNQPQHF.

Note on this clonotype: Being one base from a much bigger clone, this may be a read error. This sequence joins TRBV19 and TRBJ2-3; 8 bases fit TRBD2. There are 14 residues in the CDR3. Per the germline V gene, CDR1 is LNHDA and CDR2 is SQIVND (reference sequence). V lost 10 bases and J lost 5; bases outside the gene matches: 11. The DNA of the CDR3 is TGTGCCACTACCCGCGGAGCGGGGGAAGATACGCAGTATTTT. Protein: CATTRGAGEDTQYF.

This clonotype has a count of ten or more. This sequence joins TRBV7-3 and TRBJ1-6; possible D gene TRBD1, 5 bases. V was cut by 6 bases and J by 8 bases, with 8 bases left in between. The CDR3 loop spans 12 amino acids. Germline V gene data show CDR1 as SGHTA and CDR2 as FQGTGA. CDR3 residues: CASRQGDSPLHF. The CDR3 nucleotides read TGTGCCAGCAGGCAGGGTGATTCACCCCTCCACTTT.

In the case of this clonotype: A much larger clone sits a single nucleotide away, making a read error possible. The rearrangement uses TRBV20-1 and TRBJ2-1, with a weak D call TRBD1 (6 bases). This CDR3 spans 16 amino acids. Germline values: CDR1 DFQATT, CDR2 SNEGSKA (reference sequence). The CDR3 spells CSADRSKQPSYNERFF. CDR3 DNA sequence: TGCAGTGCTGACAGGTCAAAGCAACCCTCCTACAATGAGCGGTTCTTC.

This clonotype was seen ten or more times. The CDR3 DNA is TGTGCCAGCAGCCACGGGCGGCACGAGCAGTACTTC. Protein: CASSHGRHEQYF. This rearrangement joins TRBV3-1 to TRBJ2-7; D not resolved. The V gene's germline CDR1 is LGHDT and CDR2 YNNKEL (reference sequence). The CDR3 has 12 amino acids. The V end lost 3 bases, the J end lost 5 bases, and 8 bases lay between the germline ends.

The chain links TRBV9 to TRBJ2-1; 13 positions match TRBD2. V lost 8 bases, J lost 0 bases, and 5 bases stayed unmatched. Germline V gene sequence: CDR1 SGDLS, CDR2 YYNGEE. This CDR3 is 16 amino acids long. CDR3 DNA sequence: TGTGCCAGAGGGACTAGCGGGGTGGGCTCCTACAATGAGCAGTTCTTC. This sequence encodes CARGTSGVGSYNEQFF.

This clonotype was seen ten or more times. This chain connects TRBV3-1 to TRBJ2-3; no firm D call. The V gene lost 1 base and the J gene lost 1 base, with 9 bases spanning the gap. The germline V gene has CDR1 LGHDT and CDR2 YNNKEL (reference sequence). The CDR3 contains 15 residues. DNA for the CDR3: TGTGCCAGCAGCCAAGGTCAGGCAGGCACAGATACGCAGTATTTT. It codes for CASSQGQAGTDTQYF.